This record looks at one TCR beta chain sequence and its context. This clone was seen just once. The antigen this receptor binds is unknown. Base qualities are not recorded, but no much larger clone differs from it by a single base. This entry belongs to a study of radiotherapy plus CTLA-4 blockade in lung cancer listed by TCRdb under 2018. Regarding the study in general: Among the enrolled patients, roughly 19% had an objective response, and about 29% reached disease control. Broad study findings and their caveats: After treatment with radiotherapy and ipilimumab, TCR clones that originated in tumors expanded in peripheral blood. Increased serum interferon-beta after radiation, together with early dynamic changes in blood T cell clones, were reported to be the strongest predictors of response.

The method was the immunoSEQ multiplex PCR assay. The source is immuneACCESS, and TCRdb retained only in-frame sequences with V and J called. Part of the clones is not carried over; for the studies checked, unresolved V genes explain less than half of this, and the remainder is unexplained. For this sample the table gives 75,000 or so clones, of which around 80% were detected only once. Of the sample, 7.1% is held by the ten largest clones. Focal radiation therapy combined with CTLA-4 blockade (ipilimumab) was tested in patients with chemo-refractory metastatic non-small-cell lung cancer. The germline ends are 17 bases apart after V is trimmed by 5 bases and J by 1 base. For CDR1 and CDR2, the germline V gene lists SNHLY and FYNNEI. Measured from the cysteine to the phenylalanine, the CDR3 is 16 residues long. Only the CDR3 portion is preserved as DNA: 48 bases, with reading frame beginning at the first base.

This clonotype was sampled from a human donor with non-small cell lung cancer who had a complete response to radiotherapy plus ipilimumab. This specimen was peripheral blood, taken from a patient treated with radiotherapy plus ipilimumab. The sequence links TRBV2 to TRBJ2-5, with the D gene call left open. The CDR3 region has the sequence CASSTPSMRSQETQYF. The DNA sequence is TGTGCCAGCAGTACACCCAGCATGCGGAGCCAAGAGACCCAGTACTTC.